This entry is about one T cell receptor beta chain. The entry originates in a study of technical replicates of blood from a few donors. Only in-frame clones appear in the TCRdb table, and some are missing; sequencing was by immunoSEQ multiplex PCR. The sample comprises tens of thousands of clones, about nine tenths of which are singletons, and 0.41% rests with the top ten. Sequencing used T cells isolated from PBMCs. This sequence originates from a human donor in good health.

DNA for the CDR3: TGTGCCACCAGCAGAGCACTAGCGGGAGCAGGCTCCTACAATGAGCAGTTCTTC. It translates to CATSRALAGAGSYNEQFF. The chain is built from TRBV15 and TRBJ2-1, with 11 bases identical to TRBD2. The germline V gene encodes CDR1 LNHNV and CDR2 YYDKDF (reference sequence). The CDR3 length is 18 residues. The trim removed 1 base at V and 0 bases at J, leaving 5 bases unmatched.